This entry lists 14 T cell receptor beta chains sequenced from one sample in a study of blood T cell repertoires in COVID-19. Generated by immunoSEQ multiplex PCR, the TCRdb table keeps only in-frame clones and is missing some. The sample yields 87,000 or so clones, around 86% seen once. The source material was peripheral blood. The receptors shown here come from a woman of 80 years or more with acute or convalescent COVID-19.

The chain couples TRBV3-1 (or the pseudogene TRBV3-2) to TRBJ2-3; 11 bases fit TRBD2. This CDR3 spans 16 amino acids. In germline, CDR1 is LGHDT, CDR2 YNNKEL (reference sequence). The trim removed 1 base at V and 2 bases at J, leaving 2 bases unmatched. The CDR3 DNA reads TGTGCCAGCAGCCAAGTAGCGGGGGGGGACACAGATACGCAGTATTTT. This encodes CASSQVAGGDTDTQYF.

The CDR3 DNA is TGTGCCAGCAGTTTTACTCCTAACTATGGCTACACCTTC. Translated: CASSFTPNYGYTF. This chain uses TRBV12-3 or TRBV12-4 with TRBJ1-2; D gene uncertain. V lost 3 bases, J lost 0 bases, and 5 bases lay in between. CDR3 length equals 13 residues.

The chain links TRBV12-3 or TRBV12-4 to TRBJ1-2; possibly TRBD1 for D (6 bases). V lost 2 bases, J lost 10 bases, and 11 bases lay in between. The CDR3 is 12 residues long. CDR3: CASSLRQGIYTF. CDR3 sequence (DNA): TGTGCCAGCAGTTTACGGCAGGGGATCTACACCTTC.

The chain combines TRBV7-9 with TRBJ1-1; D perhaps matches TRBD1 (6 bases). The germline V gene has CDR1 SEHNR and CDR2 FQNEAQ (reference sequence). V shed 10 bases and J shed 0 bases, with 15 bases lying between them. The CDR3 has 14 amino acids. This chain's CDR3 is CATSRGALNTEAFF. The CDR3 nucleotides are TGTGCCACCTCCCGGGGGGCCTTGAACACTGAAGCTTTCTTT. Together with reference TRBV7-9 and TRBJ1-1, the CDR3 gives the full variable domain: DTGVSQNPRHKITKRGQNVTFRCDPISEHNRLYWYRQTLGQGPEFLTYFQNEAQLEKSRLLSDRFSAERPKGSFSTLEIQRTEQGDSAMYLCATSRGALNTEAFFGQGTRLTVV.

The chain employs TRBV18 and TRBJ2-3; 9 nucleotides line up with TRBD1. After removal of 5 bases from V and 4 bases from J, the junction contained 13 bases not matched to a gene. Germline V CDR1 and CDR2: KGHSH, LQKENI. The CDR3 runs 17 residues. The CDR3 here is CASSYTADRGQADTQYF. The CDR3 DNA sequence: TGTGCCAGCTCATACACGGCGGACAGGGGTCAGGCAGATACGCAGTATTTT.

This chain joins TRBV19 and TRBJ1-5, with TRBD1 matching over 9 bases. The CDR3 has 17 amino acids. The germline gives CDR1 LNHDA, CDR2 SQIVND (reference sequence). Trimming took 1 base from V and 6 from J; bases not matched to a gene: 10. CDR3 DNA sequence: TGTGCCAGTAGTATAGCCCTTTCACAGGGGGCCGGTCAGCCCCAGCATTTT. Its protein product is CASSIALSQGAGQPQHF. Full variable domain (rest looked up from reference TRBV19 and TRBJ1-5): DGGITQSPKYLFRKEGQNVTLSCEQNLNHDAMYWYRQDPGQGLRLIYYSQIVNDFQKGDIAEGYSVSREKKESFPLTVTSAQKNPTAFYLCASSIALSQGAGQPQHFGDGTRLSIL.

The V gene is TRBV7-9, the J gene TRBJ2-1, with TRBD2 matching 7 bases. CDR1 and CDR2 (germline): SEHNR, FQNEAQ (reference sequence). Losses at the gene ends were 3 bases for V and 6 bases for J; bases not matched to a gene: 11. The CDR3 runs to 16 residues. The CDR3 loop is CASSFSVGLIFNEQFF. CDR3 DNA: TGTGCCAGCAGCTTTAGTGTGGGACTAATCTTCAATGAGCAGTTCTTC. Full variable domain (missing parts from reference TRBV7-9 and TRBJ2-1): DTGVSQNPRHKITKRGQNVTFRCDPISEHNRLYWYRQTLGQGPEFLTYFQNEAQLEKSRLLSDRFSAERPKGSFSTLEIQRTEQGDSAMYLCASSFSVGLIFNEQFFGPGTRLTVL.

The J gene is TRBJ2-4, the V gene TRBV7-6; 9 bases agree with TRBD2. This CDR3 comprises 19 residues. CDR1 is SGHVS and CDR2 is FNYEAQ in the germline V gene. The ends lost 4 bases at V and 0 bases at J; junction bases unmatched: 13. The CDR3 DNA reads TGTGCCAGCAGCTCACAGACTAGCGGAGACCATCTAGCCAAAAACATTCAGTACTTC. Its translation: CASSSQTSGDHLAKNIQYF. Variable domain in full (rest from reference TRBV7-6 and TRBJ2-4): GAGVSQSPRYKVTKRGQDVALRCDPISGHVSLYWYRQALGQGPEFLTYFNYEAQQDKSGLPNDRFSAERPEGSISTLTIQRTEQRDSAMYRCASSSQTSGDHLAKNIQYFGAGTRLSVL.

CDR3 loop: CASSLAGAVLNEQFF. The CDR3 DNA reads as TGTGCCAGCAGCTTAGCGGGAGCTGTTTTAAATGAGCAGTTCTTC. The rearrangement uses TRBV11-2 and TRBJ2-1, with a possible D match to TRBD2 (6 bases). V was shortened by 1 base and J by 7 bases, with 14 bases between the two germline ends. Looked up from germline, CDR1 is SGHAT and CDR2 is FQNNGV. The CDR3 sequence is 15 residues long.

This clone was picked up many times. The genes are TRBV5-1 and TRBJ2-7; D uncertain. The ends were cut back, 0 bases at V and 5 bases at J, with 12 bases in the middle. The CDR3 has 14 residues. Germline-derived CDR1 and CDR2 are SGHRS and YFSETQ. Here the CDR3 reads CASSLVSGSNEQYF. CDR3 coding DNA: TGCGCCAGCAGCTTGGTGTCCGGGTCCAACGAGCAGTACTTC.

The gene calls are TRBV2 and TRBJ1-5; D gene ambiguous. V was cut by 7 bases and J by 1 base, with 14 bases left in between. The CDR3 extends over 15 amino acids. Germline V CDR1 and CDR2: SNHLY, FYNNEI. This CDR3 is CASTTMGESNQPQHF. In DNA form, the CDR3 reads TGTGCCAGCACTACGATGGGAGAAAGCAATCAGCCCCAGCATTTT.

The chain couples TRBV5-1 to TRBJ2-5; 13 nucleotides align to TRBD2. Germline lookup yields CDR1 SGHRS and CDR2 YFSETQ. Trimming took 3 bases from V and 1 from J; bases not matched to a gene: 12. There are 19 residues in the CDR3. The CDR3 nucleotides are TGCGCCAGCAGCTGGAGCGCCGCCGGGACTAGCGGGGTCCAAGAGACCCAGTACTTC. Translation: CASSWSAAGTSGVQETQYF.

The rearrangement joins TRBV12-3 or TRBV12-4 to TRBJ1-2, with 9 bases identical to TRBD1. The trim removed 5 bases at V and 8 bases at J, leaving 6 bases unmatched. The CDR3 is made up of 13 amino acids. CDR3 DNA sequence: TGTGCCAGCAGTAGGACAGGGGCCGGCGGCTACACCTTC. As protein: CASSRTGAGGYTF.

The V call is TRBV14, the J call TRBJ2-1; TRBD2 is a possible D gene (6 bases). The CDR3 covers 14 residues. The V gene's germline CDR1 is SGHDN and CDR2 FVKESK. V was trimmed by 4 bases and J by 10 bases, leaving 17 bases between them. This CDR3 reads CASSRSGADYEQFF. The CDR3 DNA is TGTGCCAGCAGCCGATCCGGCGCGGACTACGAGCAGTTCTTC.